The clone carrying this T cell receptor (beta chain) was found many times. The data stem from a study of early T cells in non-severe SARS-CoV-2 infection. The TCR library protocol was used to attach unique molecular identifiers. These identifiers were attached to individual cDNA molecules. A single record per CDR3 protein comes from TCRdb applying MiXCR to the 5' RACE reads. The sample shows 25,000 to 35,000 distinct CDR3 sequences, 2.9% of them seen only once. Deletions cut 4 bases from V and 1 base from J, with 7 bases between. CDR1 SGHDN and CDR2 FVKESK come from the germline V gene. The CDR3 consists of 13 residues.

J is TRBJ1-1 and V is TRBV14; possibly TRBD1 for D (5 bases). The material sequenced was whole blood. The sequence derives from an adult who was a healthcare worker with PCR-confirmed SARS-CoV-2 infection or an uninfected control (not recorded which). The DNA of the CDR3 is TGTGCCAGCAGCCGGGGCCCGAACACTGAAGCTTTCTTT. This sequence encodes CASSRGPNTEAFF.